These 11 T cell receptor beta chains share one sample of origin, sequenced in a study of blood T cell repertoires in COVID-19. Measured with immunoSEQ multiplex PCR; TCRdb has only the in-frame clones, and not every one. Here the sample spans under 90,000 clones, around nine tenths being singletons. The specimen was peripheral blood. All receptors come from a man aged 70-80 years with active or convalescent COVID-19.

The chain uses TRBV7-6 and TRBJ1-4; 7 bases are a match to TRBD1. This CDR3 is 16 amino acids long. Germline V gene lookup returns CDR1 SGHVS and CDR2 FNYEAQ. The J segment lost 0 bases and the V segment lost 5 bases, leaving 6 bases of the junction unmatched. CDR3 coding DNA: TGTGCCAGCAGCCCCGACAGGGTTGCAACTAATGAAAAACTGTTTTTT. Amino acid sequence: CASSPDRVATNEKLFF.

CDR3 sequence: CASSESVLGLEYEQYF. In DNA, the CDR3 is TGTGCCAGCAGTGAATCGGTGCTGGGTTTGGAGTACGAGCAGTACTTC. V is TRBV6-1 and J is TRBJ2-7; D is unresolved. Germline V gene data show CDR1 as MNHNS and CDR2 as SASEGT. This CDR3 region has 16 residues. Trimming left V 2 bases short and J 4 bases short, with 18 bases between.

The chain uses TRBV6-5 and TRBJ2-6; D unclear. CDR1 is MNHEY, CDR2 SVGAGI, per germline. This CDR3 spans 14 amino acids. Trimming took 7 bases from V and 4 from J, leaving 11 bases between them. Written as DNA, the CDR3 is TGTGCCAGCAAACTAATGGAAGGGGCCAACGTCCTGACTTTC. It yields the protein CASKLMEGANVLTF.

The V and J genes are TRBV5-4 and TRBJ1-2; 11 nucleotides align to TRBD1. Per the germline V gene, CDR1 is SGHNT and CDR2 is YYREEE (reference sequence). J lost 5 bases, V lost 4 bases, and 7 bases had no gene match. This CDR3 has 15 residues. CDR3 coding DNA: TGTGCCAGCAGCAAACCGGGACAGGGGGATTATGGCTACACCTTC. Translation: CASSKPGQGDYGYTF.

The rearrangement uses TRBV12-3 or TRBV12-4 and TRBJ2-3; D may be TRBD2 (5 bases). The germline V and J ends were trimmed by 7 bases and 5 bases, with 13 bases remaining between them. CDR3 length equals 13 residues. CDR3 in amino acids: CASTKRELDTQYF. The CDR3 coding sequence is TGTGCCAGCACGAAAAGGGAGTTAGATACGCAGTATTTT.

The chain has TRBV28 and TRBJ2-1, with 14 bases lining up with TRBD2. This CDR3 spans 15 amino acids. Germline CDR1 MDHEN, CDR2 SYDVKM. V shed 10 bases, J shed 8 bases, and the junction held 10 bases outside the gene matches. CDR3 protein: CATQIGTSGSHEQFF. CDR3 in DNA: TGTGCCACACAGATCGGGACTAGCGGGAGCCATGAGCAGTTCTTC.

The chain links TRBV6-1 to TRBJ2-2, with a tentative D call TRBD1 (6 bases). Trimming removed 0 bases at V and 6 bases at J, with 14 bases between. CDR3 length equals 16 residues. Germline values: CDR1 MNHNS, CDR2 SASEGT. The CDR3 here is CASSEARRGLAGELFF. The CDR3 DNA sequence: TGTGCCAGCAGTGAAGCGCGCAGGGGATTGGCCGGGGAGCTGTTTTTT.

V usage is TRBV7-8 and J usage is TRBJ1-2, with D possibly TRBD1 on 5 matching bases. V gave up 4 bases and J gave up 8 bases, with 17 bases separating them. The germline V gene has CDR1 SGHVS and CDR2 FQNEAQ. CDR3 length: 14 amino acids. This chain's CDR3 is CASSSHAGPSGYTF. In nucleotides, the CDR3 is TGTGCCAGCAGCTCCCATGCGGGACCTAGCGGCTACACCTTC.

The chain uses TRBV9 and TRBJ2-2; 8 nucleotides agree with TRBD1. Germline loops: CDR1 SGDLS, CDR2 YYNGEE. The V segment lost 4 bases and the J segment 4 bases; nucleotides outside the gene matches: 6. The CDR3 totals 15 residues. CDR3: CASSFGTGVTGELFF. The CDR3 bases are TGTGCCAGCAGCTTCGGGACAGGAGTCACCGGGGAGCTGTTTTTT.

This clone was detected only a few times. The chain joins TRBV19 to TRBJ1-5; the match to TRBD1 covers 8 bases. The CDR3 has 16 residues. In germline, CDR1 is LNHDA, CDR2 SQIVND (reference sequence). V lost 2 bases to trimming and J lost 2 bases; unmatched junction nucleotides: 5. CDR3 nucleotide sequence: TGTGCCAGTAGTATAAACAGGGGGTCGGGCAATCAGCCCCAGCATTTT. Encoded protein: CASSINRGSGNQPQHF.

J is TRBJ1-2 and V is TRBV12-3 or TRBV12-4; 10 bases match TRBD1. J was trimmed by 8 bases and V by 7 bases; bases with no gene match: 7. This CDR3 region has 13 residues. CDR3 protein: CASTGQGVGGYTF. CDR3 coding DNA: TGTGCCAGCACCGGACAGGGGGTGGGAGGCTACACCTTC.